The 11 T cell receptor beta chains below come from one sample, sequenced in a study of cytomegalovirus exposure and HLA in healthy donors. Produced via immunoSEQ multiplex PCR; TCRdb's table is partial and in-frame only. This table holds 120,000 or so clones, over 85% found once. The sample comprised PBMCs. These receptor sequences come from a woman aged 18-29 years in good health and CMV-seronegative.

The J gene is TRBJ1-2, the V gene TRBV27; D not resolved. Trimming took off 0 bases at V and 5 bases at J, with 22 bases between the two ends. The germline CDR1 and CDR2 sequences are MNHEY and SMNVEV (reference sequence). The CDR3 has 18 amino acids. CDR3 DNA: TGTGCCAGCAGTTTATCATCGGTCGGGGTAACGGAGCGATATGGCTACACCTTC. It yields the protein CASSLSSVGVTERYGYTF.

As to this clone: Other DNA sequences in this specimen translate into the identical CDR3. The chain combines TRBV7-3 with TRBJ2-2; D ambiguous. V lost 3 bases to trimming and J lost 3 bases, with 8 bases between them. This CDR3 has 14 residues. The germline CDR1 and CDR2 sequences are SGHTA and FQGTGA. The CDR3 DNA sequence: TGTGCCAGCAGCTTGGCAGGTTACACCGGGGAGCTGTTTTTT. Translated, it gives CASSLAGYTGELFF.

J is TRBJ2-3 and V is TRBV2, with 8 bases lining up with TRBD2. Germline-derived CDR1 and CDR2 are SNHLY and FYNNEI. The junction had 8 bases not matched to a gene; V was cut back by 6 bases and J by 0 bases. The CDR3 loop spans 16 amino acids. CDR3 DNA: TGTGCCAGCAGCGCATTGAGCGGGAGTAGCACAGATACGCAGTATTTT. This codes for CASSALSGSSTDTQYF.

The chain recombines TRBV29-1 with TRBJ1-2; 10 bases are a match to TRBD1. V was clipped by 7 bases and J by 7 bases; unmatched bases: 6. The CDR3 is 12 residues long. Germline CDR1 and CDR2: SQVTM and ANQGSEA. This CDR3 is CSARDRGVGYTF. In DNA form, the CDR3 reads TGCAGCGCCCGGGACAGGGGTGTTGGCTACACCTTC.

The V call is TRBV28, the J call TRBJ1-1; D unclear. Germline CDR1 and CDR2: MDHEN and SYDVKM. V was cut by 1 base and J by 6 bases, with 3 bases left in between. The CDR3 covers 11 residues. This CDR3 reads CASSLFSEAFF. CDR3 bases: TGTGCCAGCAGTTTATTCTCTGAAGCTTTCTTT.

The CDR3 DNA reads TGTGCCAGCAGCGCGGCACCGGGACAGGGCAGCACAGATACGCAGTATTTT. This gives the protein CASSAAPGQGSTDTQYF. V usage is TRBV25-1 and J usage is TRBJ2-3, with TRBD1 matching 9 bases. This CDR3 is built from 17 residues. Germline V CDR1 and CDR2: MGHDK, SYGVNS. Trimming took 6 bases from V and 0 from J; bases not matched to a gene: 10.

The chain couples TRBV5-1 to TRBJ2-7, with 12 bases lining up with TRBD2. Germline assignment: CDR1 SGHRS and CDR2 YFSETQ. The CDR3 has 15 amino acids. The V segment lost 3 bases and the J segment 2 bases; nucleotides outside the gene matches: 3. This CDR3 is CASSWTSGATYEQYF. As DNA, the CDR3 is TGCGCCAGCAGCTGGACTAGCGGGGCAACCTACGAGCAGTACTTC.

The chain couples TRBV7-2 to TRBJ2-3; 14 bases align to TRBD2. V trimming: 0 bases; J trimming: 4 bases; junction bases outside the gene matches: 9. Germline V gene data show CDR1 as SGHTA and CDR2 as FQGNSA. This CDR3 has 19 amino acids. The CDR3 sequence: CASSLARGTSGRWADTQYF. CDR3 in DNA: TGTGCCAGCAGCTTAGCCCGGGGGACTAGCGGGAGATGGGCAGATACGCAGTATTTT.

The chain employs TRBV6-5 and TRBJ1-5; TRBD1 is a possible D gene (6 bases). Germline V CDR1 and CDR2: MNHEY, SVGAGI. V was clipped by 0 bases and J by 4 bases, with 13 bases between them. The CDR3 is made up of 16 amino acids. The CDR3 coding sequence is TGTGCCAGCAGTTACTCGACAGGAGCCCTAAATCAGCCCCAGCATTTT. It translates to CASSYSTGALNQPQHF.

In the case of this clone: Other DNA sequences from this sample encode an identical CDR3 as well. This chain uses TRBV5-1 with TRBJ2-3; 7 bases fit TRBD1. The germline gives CDR1 SGHRS, CDR2 YFSETQ. The CDR3 contains 15 residues. V lost 4 bases and J lost 2; bases outside the gene matches: 7. The CDR3 region has the DNA TGCGCCAGCAGCCCCCGACAGGGCCACACAGATACGCAGTATTTT. It codes for CASSPRQGHTDTQYF.

This chain joins TRBV18 and TRBJ1-3, with TRBD1 matching 7 bases. The CDR3 loop spans 17 amino acids. Germline V gene data show CDR1 as KGHSH and CDR2 as LQKENI. V trimming: 6 bases; J trimming: 0 bases; junction bases outside the gene matches: 11. CDR3 sequence (DNA): TGTGCCAGCTCGTACCCGGGACAGCAAATCTCTGGAAACACCATATATTTT. It yields the protein CASSYPGQQISGNTIYF.